This T cell receptor (beta chain) stems from a study of blood T cell repertoires in COVID-19 (TCRdb year 2020). Regarding the research as a whole: Collaborator samples came from the United States, Italy and Spain and covered acute and convalescent phases of COVID-19. The prospective study material was composed of cDNA or gDNA derived from T cells, B-cell-depleted T cells, or PBMCs. The dataset comprised deeply sampled blood TCRbeta repertoires from subjects exposed to, actively infected with, or recovered from COVID-19. Samples were obtained from the ongoing ImmuneRACE study (first 160 participants) and from 1,254 subjects provided by 6 global collaborators. HLA class I and class II types, where available, came from metadata supplied by the sample provider rather than from assay-based typing. A de-identified subject ID, COVID-19 status, age in years and sex were almost always included in the sample metadata. The repertoires were made available in a free public database intended to serve as a resource for research on the immune response to SARS-CoV-2.

Each collaborating institution followed its own protocols to collect whole blood in K2EDTA tubes. For TCRbeta analysis, collaborators shipped samples as frozen whole blood, isolated PBMCs, or DNA extracted from either of those sample types. TCRbeta CDR3 regions were amplified from genomic DNA using the immunoSEQ Assay, a bias-controlled multiplex PCR. From the authors' description of their analysis: The number of nucleated cells in each sample was estimated from the amplification of reference gene primers within the assay. Sequence reads were collapsed and filtered to measure the absolute abundance of every unique TCRbeta CDR3 rearrangement. Productive Simpson clonality was computed per sample as the square root of Simpson's diversity index over productive rearrangements. Entries here come from immuneACCESS through TCRdb and include only in-frame sequences with V and J called. Some clones fail to appear in such tables; in the studies checked, an unresolved V gene covers under half of the shortfall, and the cause of the remainder is unknown. V and J calls and clone size are copied from that table; D and trimming were computed from the DNA. The sample table lists 110,000 to 150,000 clones, around 84% of them with a count of one. The ten biggest clones cover approximately 8% of the sample.

Many counts were recorded for this clone. The antigen this receptor binds is unknown. Nothing much larger sits one base from this clone, and base qualities are not available. Paper-wide results and their limitations: How much clinical and demographic metadata was included differed by source and by participant, and the metadata was provided uncurated.

The TCR originated in a woman aged 55-69 years with acute or convalescent COVID-19. The sequencing input was peripheral blood.

The CDR3 reads CSVQGLSYEQYF. The DNA is as follows: TGCAGCGTACAGGGGCTCTCCTACGAGCAGTACTTC. The chain couples TRBV29-1 to TRBJ2-7, with TRBD1 matching 7 junction bases. From the cysteine up to the phenylalanine, the CDR3 has a length of 12 residues. CDR3 DNA only is kept here, 36 bases in frame from base 1. Reading the germline V gene gives CDR1 SQVTM and CDR2 ANQGSEA. V loses 6 bases at its end and J loses 0 bases; junction bases beyond the gene matches: 2.